This TCR beta chain was obtained from a study of monozygotic twins with inflammatory bowel disease. Reprocessing the 5' RACE reads, TCRdb reports a single entry for every CDR3 protein and omits DNA. The sample has about 300,000 distinct CDR3 sequences. CDR1 is MNHEY, CDR2 SVGEGT, per germline. The CDR3 is 13 amino acids. The TCR sequence derives from a human donor with ulcerative colitis or Crohn's disease, or a healthy co-twin of an affected twin (not recorded which). The chain joins TRBV6-2 or TRBV6-3 to TRBJ1-1. Sequenced sample: blood. CDR3 in amino acids: CASSYSIGSEAFF.